The T cell receptor beta chain under discussion was sequenced for a study of blood T cell repertoires in COVID-19. Study information: The cDNA or gDNA used as material had been derived from T cells, B-cell-depleted T cells, or PBMCs.

The CDR3 is 13 residues long. Germline V gives CDR1 LNHNV, CDR2 YYDKDF (reference sequence). The V end was cut by 5 bases, the J end by 3 bases, with 11 bases between. In the study's own analysis: Cell counts per sample came from amplifying reference gene primers. Sequencing was performed with immunoSEQ multiplex PCR; in TCRdb, only in-frame clones are kept and a portion is missing. The DNA gave D and trimming, while V, J and clone size come from that table. The sample has around 450,000 clones; 90% are singletons. The rearrangement joins TRBV15 to TRBJ2-7; weak D call: TRBD1 (5 bases). Material: PBMCs or T cells enriched from blood (not recorded which). This TCR was sampled from a man aged 18-30 years who had recovered from COVID-19. This chain's CDR3 is CATSERQLYEQYF. The CDR3, as DNA: TGTGCCACCAGCGAACGACAGCTCTACGAGCAGTACTTC. The full variable domain, its missing parts supplied by reference TRBV15 and TRBJ2-7, is DAMVIQNPRYQVTQFGKPVTLSCSQTLNHNVMYWYQQKSSQAPKLLFHYYDKDFNNEADTPDNFQSRRPNTSFCFLDIRSPGLGDTAMYLCATSERQLYEQYFGPGTRLTVT.